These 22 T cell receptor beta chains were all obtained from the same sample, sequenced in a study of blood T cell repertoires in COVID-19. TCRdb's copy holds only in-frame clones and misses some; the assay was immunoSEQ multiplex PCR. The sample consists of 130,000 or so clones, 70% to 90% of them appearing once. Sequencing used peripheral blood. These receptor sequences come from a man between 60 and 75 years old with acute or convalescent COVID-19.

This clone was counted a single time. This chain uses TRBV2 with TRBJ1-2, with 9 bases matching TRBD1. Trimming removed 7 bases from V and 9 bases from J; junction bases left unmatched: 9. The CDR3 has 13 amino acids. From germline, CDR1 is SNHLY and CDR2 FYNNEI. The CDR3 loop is CASNPDRGDSYTF. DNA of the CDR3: TGTGCCAGCAACCCGGACAGGGGAGATAGCTACACCTTC. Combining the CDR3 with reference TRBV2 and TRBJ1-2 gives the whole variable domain EPEVTQTPSHQVTQMGQEVILRCVPISNHLYFYWYRQILGQKVEFLVSFYNNEISEKSEIFDDQFSVERPDGSNFTLKIRSTKLEDSAMYFCASNPDRGDSYTFGSGTRLTVV.

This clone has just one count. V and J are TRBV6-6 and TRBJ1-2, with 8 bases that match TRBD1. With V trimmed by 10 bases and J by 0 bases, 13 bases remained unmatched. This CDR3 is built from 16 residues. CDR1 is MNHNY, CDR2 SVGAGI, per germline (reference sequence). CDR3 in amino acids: CATQKGQGAANYGYTF. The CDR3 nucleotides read TGTGCCACTCAAAAAGGACAGGGCGCCGCTAACTATGGCTACACCTTC.

The CDR3 reads CASSQGRASGNTIYF. The CDR3, as DNA: TGTGCCAGCAGCCAAGGGAGGGCCTCTGGAAACACCATATATTTT. The chain recombines TRBV28 with TRBJ1-3, with no clear D. The germline CDR1 and CDR2 sequences are MDHEN and SYDVKM. This CDR3 contains 15 residues. The ends were cut back, 6 bases at V and 0 bases at J, with 12 bases in the middle.

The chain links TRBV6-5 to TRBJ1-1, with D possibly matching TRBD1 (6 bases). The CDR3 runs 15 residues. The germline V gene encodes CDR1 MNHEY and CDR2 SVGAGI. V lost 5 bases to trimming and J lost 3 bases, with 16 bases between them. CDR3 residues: CASSTTGQFYTEAFF. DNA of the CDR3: TGTGCCAGCAGTACCACAGGACAGTTTTACACTGAAGCTTTCTTT.

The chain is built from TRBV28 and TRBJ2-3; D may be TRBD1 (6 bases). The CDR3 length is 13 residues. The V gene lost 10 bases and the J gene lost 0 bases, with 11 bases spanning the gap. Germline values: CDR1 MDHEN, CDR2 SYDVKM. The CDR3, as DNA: TGTGCCAACCAGGACAGTAGCACAGATACGCAGTATTTT. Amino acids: CANQDSSTDTQYF. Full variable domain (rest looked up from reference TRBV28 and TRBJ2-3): DVKVTQSSRYLVKRTGEKVFLECVQDMDHENMFWYRQDPGLGLRLIYFSYDVKMKEKGDIPEGYSVSREKKERFSLILESASTNQTSMYLCANQDSSTDTQYFGPGTRLTVL.

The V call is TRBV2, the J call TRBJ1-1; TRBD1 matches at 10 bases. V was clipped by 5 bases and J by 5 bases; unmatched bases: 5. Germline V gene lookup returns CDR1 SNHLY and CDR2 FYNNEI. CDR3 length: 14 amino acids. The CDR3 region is CASSPGTGDTEAFF. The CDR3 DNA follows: TGTGCCAGCAGTCCCGGGACAGGGGATACTGAAGCTTTCTTT.

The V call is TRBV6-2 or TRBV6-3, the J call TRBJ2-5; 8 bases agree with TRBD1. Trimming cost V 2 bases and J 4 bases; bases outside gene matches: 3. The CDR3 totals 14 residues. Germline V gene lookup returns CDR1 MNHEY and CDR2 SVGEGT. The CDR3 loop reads CASSYPGTGETQYF. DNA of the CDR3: TGTGCCAGCAGTTACCCCGGGACAGGAGAGACCCAGTACTTC.

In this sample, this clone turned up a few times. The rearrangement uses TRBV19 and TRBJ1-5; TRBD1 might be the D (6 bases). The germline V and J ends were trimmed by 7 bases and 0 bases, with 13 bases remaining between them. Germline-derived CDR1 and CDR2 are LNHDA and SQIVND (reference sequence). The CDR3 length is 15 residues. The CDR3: CASTQGPYSNQPQHF. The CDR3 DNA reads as TGTGCCAGTACCCAGGGGCCTTATAGCAATCAGCCCCAGCATTTT.

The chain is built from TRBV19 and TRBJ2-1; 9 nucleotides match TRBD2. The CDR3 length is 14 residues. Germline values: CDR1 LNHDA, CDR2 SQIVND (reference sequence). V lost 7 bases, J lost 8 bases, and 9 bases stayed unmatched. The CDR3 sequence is CASTPGLAFYEQFF. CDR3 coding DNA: TGTGCCAGTACTCCGGGACTAGCATTCTATGAGCAGTTCTTC. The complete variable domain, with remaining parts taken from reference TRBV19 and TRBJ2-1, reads DGGITQSPKYLFRKEGQNVTLSCEQNLNHDAMYWYRQDPGQGLRLIYYSQIVNDFQKGDIAEGYSVSREKKESFPLTVTSAQKNPTAFYLCASTPGLAFYEQFFGPGTRLTVL.

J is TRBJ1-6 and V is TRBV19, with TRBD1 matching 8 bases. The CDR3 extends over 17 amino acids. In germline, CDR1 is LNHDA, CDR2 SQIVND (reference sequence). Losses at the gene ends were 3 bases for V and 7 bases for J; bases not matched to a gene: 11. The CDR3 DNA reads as TGTGCCAGTAGTATGGCCGGGACAGGACTCTTGAATTCACCCCTCCACTTT. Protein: CASSMAGTGLLNSPLHF.

The CDR3 DNA follows: TGTGCCAGCAGCTCCCAGACAGGGTCCTACGAGCAGTACTTC. Its translation: CASSSQTGSYEQYF. The chain recombines TRBV9 with TRBJ2-7; 7 bases are a match to TRBD1. The CDR3 contains 14 residues. V trimming: 4 bases; J trimming: 1 base; junction bases outside the gene matches: 5. Germline CDR1 is SGDLS and CDR2 is YYNGEE.

In DNA, the CDR3 is TGCGCCAGCGCGAGGGACACTAGCACAGATACGCAGTATTTT. Translated, it gives CASARDTSTDTQYF. The rearrangement joins TRBV5-1 to TRBJ2-3, with TRBD1 as a possible D gene (6 bases). From germline, CDR1 is SGHRS and CDR2 YFSETQ. There are 14 residues in the CDR3. The V gene lost 7 bases and the J gene lost 0 bases, with 12 bases spanning the gap. The full variable domain, in which reference TRBV5-1 and TRBJ2-3 provide the parts outside the CDR3, is KAGVTQTPRYLIKTRGQQVTLSCSPISGHRSVSWYQQTPGQGLQFLFEYFSETQRNKGNFPGRFSGRQFSNSRSEMNVSTLELGDSALYLCASARDTSTDTQYFGPGTRLTVL.

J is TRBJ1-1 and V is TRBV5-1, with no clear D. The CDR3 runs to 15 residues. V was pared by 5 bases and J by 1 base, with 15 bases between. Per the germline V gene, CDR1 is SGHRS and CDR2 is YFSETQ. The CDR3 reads CASSSRPAQNTEAFF. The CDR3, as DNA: TGCGCCAGCAGTAGCCGGCCAGCCCAGAACACTGAAGCTTTCTTT.

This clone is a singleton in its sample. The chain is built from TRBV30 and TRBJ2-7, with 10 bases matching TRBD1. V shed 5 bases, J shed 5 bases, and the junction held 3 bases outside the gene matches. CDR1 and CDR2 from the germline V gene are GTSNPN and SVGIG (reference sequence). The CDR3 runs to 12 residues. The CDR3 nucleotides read TGTGCCTGGGGGGGACAGGGGAACGAGCAGTACTTC. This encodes CAWGGQGNEQYF.

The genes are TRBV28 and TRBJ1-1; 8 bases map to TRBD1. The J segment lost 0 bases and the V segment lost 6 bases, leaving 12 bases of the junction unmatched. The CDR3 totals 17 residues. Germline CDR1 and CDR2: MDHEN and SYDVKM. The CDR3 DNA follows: TGTGCCAGCAGCTATTCCCGACAGGGGCGATTGAACACTGAAGCTTTCTTT. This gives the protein CASSYSRQGRLNTEAFF. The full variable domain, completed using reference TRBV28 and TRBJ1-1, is DVKVTQSSRYLVKRTGEKVFLECVQDMDHENMFWYRQDPGLGLRLIYFSYDVKMKEKGDIPEGYSVSREKKERFSLILESASTNQTSMYLCASSYSRQGRLNTEAFFGQGTRLTVV.

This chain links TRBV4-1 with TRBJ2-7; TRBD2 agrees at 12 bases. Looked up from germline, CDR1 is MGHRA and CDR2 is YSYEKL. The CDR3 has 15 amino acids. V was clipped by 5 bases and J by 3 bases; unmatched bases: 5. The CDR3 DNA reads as TGCGCCAGCAGCGTATGGACTAGCGGGAACTACGAGCAGTACTTC. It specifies CASSVWTSGNYEQYF.

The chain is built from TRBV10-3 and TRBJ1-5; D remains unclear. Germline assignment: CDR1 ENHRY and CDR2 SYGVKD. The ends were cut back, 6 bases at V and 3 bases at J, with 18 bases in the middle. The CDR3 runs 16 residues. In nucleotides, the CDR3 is TGTGCCATCAGCGACTCCACCGGGAGCCTCAATCAGCCCCAGCATTTT. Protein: CAISDSTGSLNQPQHF.

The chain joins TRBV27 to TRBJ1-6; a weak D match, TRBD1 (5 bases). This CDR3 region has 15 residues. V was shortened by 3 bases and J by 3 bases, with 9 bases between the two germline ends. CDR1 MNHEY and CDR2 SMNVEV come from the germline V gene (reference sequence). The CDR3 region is CASSFRQSYNSPLHF. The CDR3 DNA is TGTGCCAGCAGTTTCCGACAGAGCTATAATTCACCCCTCCACTTT.

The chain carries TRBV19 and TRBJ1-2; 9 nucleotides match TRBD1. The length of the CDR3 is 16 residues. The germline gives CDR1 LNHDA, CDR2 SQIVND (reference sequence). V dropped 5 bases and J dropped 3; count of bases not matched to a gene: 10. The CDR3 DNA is TGTGCCAGTAGTCCCGACGGACAGGGGCCATACTATGGCTACACCTTC. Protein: CASSPDGQGPYYGYTF.

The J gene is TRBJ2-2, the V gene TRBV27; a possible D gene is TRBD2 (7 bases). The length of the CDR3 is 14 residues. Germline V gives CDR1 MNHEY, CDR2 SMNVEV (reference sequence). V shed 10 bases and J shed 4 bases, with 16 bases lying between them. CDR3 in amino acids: CATRLGGGTGELFF. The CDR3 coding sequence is TGTGCCACCCGACTGGGAGGGGGCACCGGGGAGCTGTTTTTT.

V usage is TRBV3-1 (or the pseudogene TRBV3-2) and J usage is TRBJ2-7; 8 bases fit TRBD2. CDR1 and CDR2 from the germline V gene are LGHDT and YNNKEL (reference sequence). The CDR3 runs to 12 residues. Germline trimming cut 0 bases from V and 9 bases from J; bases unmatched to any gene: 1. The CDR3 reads CASSQDRGGQYF. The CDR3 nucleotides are TGTGCCAGCAGCCAAGATCGGGGGGGGCAGTACTTC.

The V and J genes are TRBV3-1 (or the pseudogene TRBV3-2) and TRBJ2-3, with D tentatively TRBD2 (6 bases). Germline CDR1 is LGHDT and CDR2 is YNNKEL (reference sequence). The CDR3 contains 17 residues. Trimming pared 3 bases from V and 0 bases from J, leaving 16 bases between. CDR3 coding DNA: TGTGCCAGCAGCCACCCCCAAAATAGCGGTAGCACAGATACGCAGTATTTT. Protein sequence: CASSHPQNSGSTDTQYF.